This TCR beta chain was captured in a study of T-cell reconstitution after alpha-beta-depleted transplantation in children. Ten or more counts support this clonotype. Its antigen is not known. V lost 3 bases to trimming and J lost 4 bases, with 11 bases between them. The CDR3 is made up of 14 amino acids. A TCRbeta library incorporating unique molecular identifiers was prepared. TCRdb ran MiXCR on the PCR reads and lists one entry per CDR3 protein. Of 200,000 to 250,000 distinct CDR3 sequences in the sample, roughly a quarter are singletons; the top ten hold about 4.8%. Findings of the study overall: About two months after transplant, alpha-beta T cells reportedly came from several hundred expanded graft clones. Some patients showed high day-60 TCRbeta diversity, which derived from surviving recipient T cells and thymic progenitors.

This sequence originates from a female patient between 2 and 15 years old who had a stem cell transplant for congenital amegakaryocytic thrombocytopenia, so the T cells may come from the graft donor. This chain links TRBV12-3 or TRBV12-4 with TRBJ2-3; D unresolved. The sequences come from PBMCs, mostly from graft donor cells, collected 360 days after TCRalphabeta/CD19-depleted stem cell transplant. This chain's CDR3 is CASSFSSGADTQYF. The CDR3 bases are TGTGCCAGCAGTTTTTCCTCTGGTGCAGATACGCAGTATTTT.